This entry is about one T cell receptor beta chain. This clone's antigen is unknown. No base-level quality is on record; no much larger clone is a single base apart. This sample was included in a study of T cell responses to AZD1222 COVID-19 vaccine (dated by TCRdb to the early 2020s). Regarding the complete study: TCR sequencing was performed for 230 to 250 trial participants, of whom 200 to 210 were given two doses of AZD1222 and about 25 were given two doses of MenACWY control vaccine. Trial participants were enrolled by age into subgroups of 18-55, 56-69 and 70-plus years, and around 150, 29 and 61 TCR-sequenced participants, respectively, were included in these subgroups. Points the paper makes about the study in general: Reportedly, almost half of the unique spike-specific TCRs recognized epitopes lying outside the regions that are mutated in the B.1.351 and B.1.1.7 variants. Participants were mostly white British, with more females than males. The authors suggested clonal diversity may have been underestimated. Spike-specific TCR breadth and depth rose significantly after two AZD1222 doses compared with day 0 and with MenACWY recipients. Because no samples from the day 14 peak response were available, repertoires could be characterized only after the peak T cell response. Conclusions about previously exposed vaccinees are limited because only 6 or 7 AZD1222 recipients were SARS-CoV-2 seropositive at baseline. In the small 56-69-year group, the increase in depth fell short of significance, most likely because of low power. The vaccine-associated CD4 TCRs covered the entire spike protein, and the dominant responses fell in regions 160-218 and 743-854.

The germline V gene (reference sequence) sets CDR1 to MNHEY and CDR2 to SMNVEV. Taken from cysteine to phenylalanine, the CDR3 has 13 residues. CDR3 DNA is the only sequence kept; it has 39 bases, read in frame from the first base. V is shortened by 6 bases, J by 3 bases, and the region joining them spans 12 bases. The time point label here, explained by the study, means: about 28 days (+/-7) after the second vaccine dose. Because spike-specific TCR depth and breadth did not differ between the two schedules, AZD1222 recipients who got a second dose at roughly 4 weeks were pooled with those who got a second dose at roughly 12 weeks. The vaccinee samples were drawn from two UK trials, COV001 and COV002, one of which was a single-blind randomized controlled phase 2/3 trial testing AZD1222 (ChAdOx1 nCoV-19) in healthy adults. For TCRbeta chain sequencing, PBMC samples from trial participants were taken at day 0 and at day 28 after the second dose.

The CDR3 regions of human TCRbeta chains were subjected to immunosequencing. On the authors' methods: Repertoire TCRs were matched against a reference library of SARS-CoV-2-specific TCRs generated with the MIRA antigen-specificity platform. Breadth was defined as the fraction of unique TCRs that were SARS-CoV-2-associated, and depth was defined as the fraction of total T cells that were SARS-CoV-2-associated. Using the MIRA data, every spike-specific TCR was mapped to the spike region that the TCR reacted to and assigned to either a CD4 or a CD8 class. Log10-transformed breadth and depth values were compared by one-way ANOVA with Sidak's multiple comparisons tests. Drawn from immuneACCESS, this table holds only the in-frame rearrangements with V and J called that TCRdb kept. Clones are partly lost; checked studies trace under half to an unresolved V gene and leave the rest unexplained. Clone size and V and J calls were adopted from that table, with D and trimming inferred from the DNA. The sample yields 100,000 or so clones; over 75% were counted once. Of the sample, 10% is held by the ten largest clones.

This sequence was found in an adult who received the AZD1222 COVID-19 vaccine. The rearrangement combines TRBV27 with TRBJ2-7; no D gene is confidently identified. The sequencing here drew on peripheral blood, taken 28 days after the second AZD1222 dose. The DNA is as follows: TGTGCCAGCAGCCCACCGGGCGGCTACGAGCAGTACTTC. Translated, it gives CASSPPGGYEQYF.